This T cell receptor beta chain was identified during a study of blood T cell repertoires in COVID-19. The protocol was immunoSEQ multiplex PCR, while the TCRdb copy is restricted to in-frame clones and leaves out a portion. The data contain some 300,000 clones, 89% of them singletons. There are 13 residues in the CDR3. The V and J ends lost 5 bases and 11 bases, in that order; junction bases with no gene match: 6. Germline V gene sequence: CDR1 LNHNV, CDR2 YYDKDF (reference sequence). The sequencing input was PBMCs or T cells enriched from blood (not recorded which). The receptor's source is a woman aged 25 to 45 who had recovered from COVID-19. The gene calls are TRBV15 and TRBJ1-6, with 7 bases that match TRBD1. CDR3: CATSDRERAPLHF. In DNA form, the CDR3 reads TGTGCCACCAGCGACAGGGAAAGGGCACCCCTCCACTTT.